These 10 T cell receptor beta chains were sequenced from one sample in a study of cytomegalovirus exposure and HLA in healthy donors. Using immunoSEQ multiplex PCR, the repertoire was profiled, and TCRdb retains in-frame clones only, with some absent. The repertoire consists of around 200,000 clones, with around 80% occurring once and the leading ten covering around 1.2%. What was sequenced was PBMCs. The source of these receptors is a woman aged 25 to 39 in good health and CMV-seronegative.

The chain combines TRBV19 with TRBJ2-1, with 7 bases lining up with TRBD2. Per the germline V gene, CDR1 is LNHDA and CDR2 is SQIVND (reference sequence). The CDR3 sequence is 15 residues long. V lost 4 bases, J lost 7 bases, and 10 bases stayed unmatched. The chain's CDR3 is CASSNGGTLGNEQFF. The CDR3, as DNA: TGTGCCAGTAGTAACGGGGGGACTCTTGGGAATGAGCAGTTCTTC.

This clone was seen once. The gene calls are TRBV6-6 and TRBJ2-3; tentatively, D is TRBD1 (5 bases). Germline-derived CDR1 and CDR2 are MNHNY and SVGAGI (reference sequence). Deletions cut 4 bases from V and 1 base from J, with 12 bases between. The CDR3 is 15 amino acids. The CDR3, as DNA: TGTGCCAGCAGTTCCCGGTCCAGGGGCACAGATACGCAGTATTTT. The encoded protein is CASSSRSRGTDTQYF.

This chain uses TRBV11-2 with TRBJ2-7; maybe TRBD2 (7 bases). Germline CDR1 SGHAT, CDR2 FQNNGV. Trimming pared 6 bases from V and 7 bases from J, leaving 19 bases between. This CDR3 region has 14 residues. CDR3 protein: CASRLTGGPGEQYF. The CDR3 DNA sequence: TGTGCCAGCAGACTCACCGGGGGGCCCGGGGAGCAGTACTTC.

This clone was found a few times. The rearrangement joins TRBV6-6 to TRBJ1-1; the match to TRBD1 covers 8 bases. The length of the CDR3 is 12 residues. From germline, CDR1 is MNHNY and CDR2 SVGAGI (reference sequence). Trimming removed 8 bases from V and 2 bases from J; junction bases left unmatched: 1. Here the CDR3 reads CASDRGNTEAFF. CDR3 sequence (DNA): TGTGCCAGCGACAGGGGTAACACTGAAGCTTTCTTT.

The gene calls are TRBV6-5 and TRBJ1-2; D is unclear. CDR3 length equals 14 residues. CDR1 is MNHEY and CDR2 is SVGAGI in the germline V gene. V lost 6 bases to trimming and J lost 2 bases, with 13 bases between them. CDR3 in DNA: TGTGCCAGCAGAGCGACGACCACGAACTATGGCTACACCTTC. Translated, it gives CASRATTTNYGYTF.

The gene calls are TRBV6-1 and TRBJ2-4; no definite D call. Germline CDR1 reads MNHNS; CDR2 reads SASEGT. The CDR3 extends over 12 amino acids. V was cut by 2 bases and J by 7 bases, with 6 bases left in between. The CDR3 spells CASSEQRNIQYF. CDR3 DNA sequence: TGTGCCAGCAGTGAACAGAGGAACATTCAGTACTTC.

The chain is built from TRBV7-8 and TRBJ2-1; 13 bases map to TRBD2. The CDR3 has 16 amino acids. Germline CDR1 and CDR2: SGHVS and FQNEAQ. V lost 4 bases, J lost 6 bases, and 6 bases stayed unmatched. CDR3: CASSSRLAGGSNEQFF. The CDR3, as DNA: TGTGCCAGCAGCTCCCGACTAGCGGGGGGCAGCAATGAGCAGTTCTTC.

V gene TRBV2 combines with J gene TRBJ1-1; D perhaps matches TRBD1 (6 bases). Germline CDR1 and CDR2: SNHLY and FYNNEI. V was pared by 6 bases and J by 1 base, with 15 bases between. CDR3 length: 15 amino acids. CDR3 nucleotide sequence: TGTGCCAGCAGGACCCCGGGCAGGGGGAACACTGAAGCTTTCTTT. Translating it yields CASRTPGRGNTEAFF.

This chain's CDR3 is CASSLGGLRNEQFF. Here the CDR3 DNA reads TGTGCCAGCAGCTTAGGTGGACTCAGGAATGAGCAGTTCTTC. The chain combines TRBV11-2 with TRBJ2-1; D is possibly TRBD2 (5 bases). CDR3 length: 14 amino acids. Germline CDR1 and CDR2: SGHAT and FQNNGV. Trimming removed 1 base at V and 7 bases at J, with 11 bases between.

The chain has TRBV6-1 and TRBJ1-5; a possible D gene is TRBD1 (6 bases). Germline CDR1 reads MNHNS; CDR2 reads SASEGT. The ends were cut back, 4 bases at V and 5 bases at J, with 9 bases in the middle. There are 13 residues in the CDR3. The CDR3 spells CASSGDTDQPQHF. CDR3 DNA sequence: TGTGCCAGCAGTGGGGACACTGATCAGCCCCAGCATTTT.